This T cell receptor (beta chain) emerged from a study of cytomegalovirus exposure and HLA in healthy donors. Study-wide background: Membership in the Caucasian-associated ancestry cluster was found for 81% of around 380 genotyped donors. Whole-study findings and limits: A cluster of highly shared sequence variants was likely a sequencing artifact. Reports indicated that the classifier achieved high specificity and sensitivity in diagnosing cytomegalovirus status.

Note on this clone: Its cognate antigen is unknown.

The ends were cut back, 5 bases at V and 0 bases at J, with 10 bases in the middle. CDR3 length equals 15 residues. The germline gives CDR1 SEHNR, CDR2 FQNEAQ (reference sequence). The PCR was carried out with 60 Vbeta primers and 13 Jbeta primers. Some clones are missing from TCRdb's copy, which holds only in-frame ones; the method was immunoSEQ multiplex PCR. The table has roughly 140,000 clones, about four fifths seen once. The chain employs TRBV7-9 and TRBJ1-4; D uncertain. Input material: PBMCs. This sequence originates from a man aged 25-40 years in good health and CMV-seronegative. The CDR3 loop is CASSVVGATNEKLFF. CDR3 coding DNA: TGTGCCAGCAGCGTCGTCGGGGCAACTAATGAAAAACTGTTTTTT.